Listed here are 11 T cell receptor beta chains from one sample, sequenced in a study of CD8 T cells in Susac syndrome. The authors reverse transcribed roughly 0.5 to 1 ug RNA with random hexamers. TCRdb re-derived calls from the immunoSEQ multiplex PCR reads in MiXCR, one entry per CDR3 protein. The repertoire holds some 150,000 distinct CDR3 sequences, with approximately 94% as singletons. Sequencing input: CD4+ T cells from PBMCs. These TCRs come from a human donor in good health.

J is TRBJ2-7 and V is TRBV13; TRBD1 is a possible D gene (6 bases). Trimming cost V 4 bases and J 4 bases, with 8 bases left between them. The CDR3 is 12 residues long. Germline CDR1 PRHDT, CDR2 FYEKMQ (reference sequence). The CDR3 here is CASSYGQYEQYF. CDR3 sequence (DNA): TGTGCCAGCAGCTACGGACAGTACGAGCAGTACTTC.

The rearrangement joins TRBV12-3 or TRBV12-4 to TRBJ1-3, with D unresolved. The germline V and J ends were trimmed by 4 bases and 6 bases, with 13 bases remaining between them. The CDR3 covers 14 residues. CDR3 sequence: CASSSPRSLNTIYF. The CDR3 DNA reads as TGTGCCAGCAGTTCGCCCCGGAGTCTAAACACCATATATTTT.

CDR3 loop: CASSLRTGARAFF. Written as DNA, the CDR3 is TGTGCCAGCAGTTTAAGGACAGGGGCCCGCGCTTTCTTT. The chain has TRBV12-3 or TRBV12-4 and TRBJ1-1; 9 bases match TRBD1. With 2 bases clipped from V and 11 bases from J, the junction kept 6 bases outside the gene matches. The CDR3 has 13 amino acids.

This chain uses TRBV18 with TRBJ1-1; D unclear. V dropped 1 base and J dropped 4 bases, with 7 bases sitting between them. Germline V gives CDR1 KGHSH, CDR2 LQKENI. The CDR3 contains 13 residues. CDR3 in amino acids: CASSPLAGTEAFF. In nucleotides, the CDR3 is TGTGCCAGCTCACCACTGGCGGGCACTGAAGCTTTCTTT. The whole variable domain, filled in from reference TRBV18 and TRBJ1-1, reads NAGVMQNPRHLVRRRGQEARLRCSPMKGHSHVYWYRQLPEEGLKFMVYLQKENIIDESGMPKERFSAEFPKEGPSILRIQQVVRGDSAAYFCASSPLAGTEAFFGQGTRLTVV.

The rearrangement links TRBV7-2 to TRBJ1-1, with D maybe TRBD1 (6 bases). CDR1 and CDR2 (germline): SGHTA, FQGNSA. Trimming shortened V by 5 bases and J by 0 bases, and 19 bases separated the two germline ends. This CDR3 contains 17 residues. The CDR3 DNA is TGTGCCAGCAGCCTTGGGACACTGGGTATTATGAACACTGAAGCTTTCTTT. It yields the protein CASSLGTLGIMNTEAFF.

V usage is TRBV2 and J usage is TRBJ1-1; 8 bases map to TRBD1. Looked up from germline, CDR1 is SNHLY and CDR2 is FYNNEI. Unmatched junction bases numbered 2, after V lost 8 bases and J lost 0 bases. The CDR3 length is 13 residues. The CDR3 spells CASRDRMNTEAFF. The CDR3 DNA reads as TGTGCCAGCCGGGACAGGATGAACACTGAAGCTTTCTTT.

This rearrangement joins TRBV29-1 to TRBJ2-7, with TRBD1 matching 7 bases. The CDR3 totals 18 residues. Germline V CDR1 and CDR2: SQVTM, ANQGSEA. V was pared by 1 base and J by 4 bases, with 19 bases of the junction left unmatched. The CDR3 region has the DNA TGCAGCGTTGAAGCCCGACCACCGGGGAGACAGGGACGGTACGAGCAGTACTTC. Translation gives CSVEARPPGRQGRYEQYF.

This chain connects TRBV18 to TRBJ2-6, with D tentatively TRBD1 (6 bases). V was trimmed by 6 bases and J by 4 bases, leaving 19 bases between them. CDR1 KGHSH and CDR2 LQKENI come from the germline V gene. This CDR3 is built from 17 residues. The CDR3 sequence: CASSLKTGQLGANVLTF. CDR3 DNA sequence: TGTGCCAGCTCCTTAAAGACAGGCCAGCTGGGGGCCAACGTCCTGACTTTC.

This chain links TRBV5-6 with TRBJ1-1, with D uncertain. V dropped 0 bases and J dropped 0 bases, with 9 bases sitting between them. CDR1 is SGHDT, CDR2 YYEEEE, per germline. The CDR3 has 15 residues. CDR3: CASSLGPDMNTEAFF. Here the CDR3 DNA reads TGTGCCAGCAGCTTGGGTCCAGACATGAACACTGAAGCTTTCTTT.

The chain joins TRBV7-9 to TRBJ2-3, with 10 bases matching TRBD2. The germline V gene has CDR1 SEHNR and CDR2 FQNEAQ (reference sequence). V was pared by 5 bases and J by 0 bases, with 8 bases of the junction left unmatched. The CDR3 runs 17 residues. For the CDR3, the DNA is TGTGCCAGCAGCCCCACAGGAGCGGGAGGGAGCACAGATACGCAGTATTTT. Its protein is CASSPTGAGGSTDTQYF.

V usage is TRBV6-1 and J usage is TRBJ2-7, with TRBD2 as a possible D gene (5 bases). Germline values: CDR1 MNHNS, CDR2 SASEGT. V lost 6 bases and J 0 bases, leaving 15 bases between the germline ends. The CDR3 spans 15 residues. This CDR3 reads CASRRTPTDSYEQYF. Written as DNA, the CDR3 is TGTGCCAGCAGGCGGACTCCTACCGACTCCTACGAGCAGTACTTC.